The present T cell receptor (beta chain) was sequenced within a study of cytomegalovirus exposure and HLA in healthy donors. Looking at the study overall: There were 117 million unique TCR beta sequences, drawn from about 200 million T cells, in an earlier analysis. Whole-study findings and limits: With later analysis, a missense DCLRE1C variant became linked to TCR beta V- and J-gene trimming. Most TCR beta V segments were productive about 87% or about 30% of the time in an earlier analysis. Across donors, sequencing depth was assumed by presence/absence analyses to be roughly uniform.

The PCR contained 60 Vbeta and 13 Jbeta primers. Profiling relied on immunoSEQ multiplex PCR, and the TCRdb table lists in-frame clones only, not all of them. The sample shows about 160,000 clones, 55% to 75% of them seen only once. Details on this clone: Antigen: not known.

The germline V gene encodes CDR1 SGDLS and CDR2 YYNGEE. This CDR3 contains 16 residues. V was shortened by 0 bases and J by 5 bases, with 17 bases between the two germline ends. The chain has TRBV9 and TRBJ2-5; the D gene is possibly TRBD1 (5 bases). The sample comprised PBMCs. The sequence was collected from a woman in her sixties in good health and CMV-seropositive. CDR3 nucleotides: TGTGCCAGCAGCGTAGGAGGCGCCCATGCAGGGGAGACCCAGTACTTC. Its protein product is CASSVGGAHAGETQYF.